This is a list of T cell receptor beta chains from one sample in a study of shared clonotypes between healthy human individuals. Clones were read by immunoSEQ multiplex PCR, and TCRdb kept only the in-frame ones, dropping some. The table records over a million clones, approximately 98% of them present only once. The material sequenced was naive CD4+ T cells sorted from blood. All receptors come from a man in his thirties or forties in good health. CDR3s include the opening cysteine and the closing phenylalanine or tryptophan. The D gene is left open where the match is weak. The listing skips clone size in some rows; elsewhere it reads once, few, many or a size class.

V gene,D gene,J gene,clone size,CDR3 protein,CDR3 DNA
TRBV5-5,-,TRBJ1-5,once,CASSVTWGNQPQHF,TGTGCCAGCAGCGTAACTTGGGGCAATCAGCCCCAGCATTTT
TRBV7-6,TRBD1,TRBJ1-5,-,CASSLAGQSSNQPQHF,TGTGCCAGCAGCTTAGCGGGACAGAGTAGCAATCAGCCCCAGCATTTT
TRBV12-5,-,TRBJ1-5,-,CASGLGLQPQHF,TGTGCTAGTGGTTTGGGACTGCAGCCCCAGCATTTT
TRBV6-5,-,TRBJ2-7,-,CASRRATYEQYF,TGTGCCAGCAGGAGGGCCACCTACGAGCAGTACTTC
TRBV5-6,-,TRBJ2-1,-,CASSFRGTPYNEQFF,TGTGCCAGCAGCTTTAGGGGGACCCCCTACAATGAGCAGTTCTTC
TRBV10-3,TRBD2,TRBJ2-1,-,CAISEQGGSYNEQFF,TGTGCCATCAGTGAGCAGGGAGGGTCCTACAATGAGCAGTTCTTC
TRBV6-4,-,TRBJ2-2,-,CASSDSSFTRELFF,TGTGCCAGCAGTGACTCTTCCTTCACCCGGGAGCTGTTTTTT
TRBV6-5,TRBD2,TRBJ2-7,-,CASRRLAGTSYEQYF,TGTGCCAGCAGGAGACTAGCGGGGACCTCCTACGAGCAGTACTTC
TRBV5-5,-,TRBJ1-2,-,CASSFQTPYYGYTF,TGTGCCAGCAGCTTTCAAACCCCTTACTATGGCTACACCTTC
TRBV7-9,TRBD1,TRBJ2-1,-,CASSFDRGVDEQFF,TGTGCCAGCAGCTTCGACAGGGGGGTCGATGAGCAGTTCTTC
TRBV15,-,TRBJ2-5,-,CATSTAAGTQYF,TGTGCCACCAGCACCGCAGCGGGGACCCAGTACTTC
TRBV5-4,TRBD1,TRBJ2-7,-,CASSSTGVDEQYF,TGTGCCAGCAGCTCGACAGGGGTCGACGAGCAGTACTTC
TRBV19,TRBD1,TRBJ1-2,-,CASTRRQGYGYTF,TGTGCCAGTACTCGCCGACAGGGCTATGGCTACACCTTC
TRBV5-1,TRBD2,TRBJ2-1,-,CASSLLAGVHNEQFF,TGCGCCAGCAGCTTATTAGCGGGAGTGCACAATGAGCAGTTCTTC
TRBV28,TRBD1,TRBJ1-2,-,CASSLGQSNYGYTF,TGTGCCAGCAGCTTGGGACAGTCGAACTATGGCTACACCTTC
TRBV29-1,-,TRBJ1-1,-,CSVSEMNTEAFF,TGCAGCGTTTCTGAAATGAACACTGAAGCTTTCTTT
TRBV5-1,-,TRBJ2-3,-,CASSTGVLADTQYF,TGCGCCAGCAGTACGGGCGTCTTAGCTGATACGCAGTATTTT
TRBV7-2,TRBD1,TRBJ2-7,-,CASSHTGTADYEQYF,TGTGCCAGCAGCCATACCGGGACAGCTGACTACGAGCAGTACTTC
TRBV5-6,-,TRBJ2-2,once,CASSLGLLTGELFF,TGTGCCAGCAGCTTGGGGCTACTGACCGGGGAGCTGTTTTTT
TRBV10-3,-,TRBJ2-7,-,CAITPSRGDEQYF,TGTGCCATCACCCCGAGTCGTGGGGATGAGCAGTACTTC
TRBV5-4,TRBD1,TRBJ1-1,-,CASSKQTGASNTEAFF,TGTGCCAGCAGCAAACAAACAGGGGCTTCAAACACTGAAGCTTTCTTT
TRBV30,-,TRBJ2-5,-,CAWSVLEANPVAQYF,TGTGCCTGGAGTGTACTGGAGGCTAATCCTGTGGCCCAGTACTTC
TRBV7-9,TRBD2,TRBJ2-2,-,CASSPSGRASGELFF,TGTGCCAGCAGCCCGAGCGGGAGGGCCTCCGGGGAGCTGTTTTTT
TRBV10-3,-,TRBJ2-3,-,CAISESTQTDTQYF,TGTGCCATCAGTGAGTCGACCCAAACAGATACGCAGTATTTT
TRBV9,TRBD2,TRBJ2-7,-,CASSAHLTGGEQYF,TGTGCCAGCAGCGCCCACCTAACGGGGGGCGAGCAGTACTTC
TRBV5-1,-,TRBJ2-2,-,CASSLVLASTGELFF,TGCGCCAGCAGCTTGGTTCTGGCGAGCACCGGGGAGCTGTTTTTT
TRBV7-9,-,TRBJ1-5,once,CASSLVAGAARNQPQHF,TGTGCCAGCAGCTTAGTGGCCGGGGCGGCTCGCAATCAGCCCCAGCATTTT
TRBV11-2,TRBD1,TRBJ2-3,-,CASRTTGVGTDTQYF,TGTGCCAGCAGAACGACAGGGGTCGGTACAGATACGCAGTATTTT
TRBV6-1,-,TRBJ2-7,-,CASAWQGSLYEQYF,TGTGCCTCGGCTTGGCAGGGGAGCCTATACGAGCAGTACTTC
TRBV29-1,-,TRBJ2-1,once,CSVQTASSYNEQFF,TGCAGCGTCCAGACGGCGAGCTCCTACAATGAGCAGTTCTTC
TRBV5-1,-,TRBJ2-2,-,CASSLQGPGMGGELFF,TGCGCCAGCAGCTTGCAGGGGCCGGGAATGGGCGGGGAGCTGTTTTTT
TRBV7-3,-,TRBJ1-1,once,CASSLFGNTEAFF,TGTGCCAGCAGCTTATTTGGGAACACTGAAGCTTTCTTT
TRBV4-1,-,TRBJ1-1,-,CASSQEIRGTEAFF,TGCGCCAGCAGCCAAGAAATCAGAGGCACTGAAGCTTTCTTT
TRBV11-2,-,TRBJ1-2,-,CASSSDSLWGDYYGYTF,TGTGCCAGCAGCTCCGATTCGTTGTGGGGTGACTACTATGGCTACACCTTC
TRBV7-9,-,TRBJ2-7,-,CASSLGKGDEQYF,TGTGCCAGCAGCTTAGGAAAGGGGGACGAGCAGTACTTC
TRBV5-1,TRBD1,TRBJ2-2,-,CASSLKLRQGSAGELFF,TGCGCCAGCAGCTTGAAGTTGCGACAGGGTAGCGCCGGGGAGCTGTTTTTT
TRBV30,-,TRBJ2-2,-,CAQKRGLANTGELFF,TGTGCCCAAAAACGGGGTCTTGCGAACACCGGGGAGCTGTTTTTT
TRBV5-1,-,TRBJ1-1,-,CASSLGRGRLTEAFF,TGCGCCAGCAGCTTGGGGAGGGGGAGGTTGACTGAAGCTTTCTTT
TRBV29-1,TRBD1,TRBJ2-5,-,CSALTGGETQYF,TGCAGCGCCTTGACAGGGGGAGAGACCCAGTACTTC
TRBV7-2,-,TRBJ1-5,-,CASSLEYSNQPQHF,TGTGCCAGCAGCTTAGAATATAGCAATCAGCCCCAGCATTTT